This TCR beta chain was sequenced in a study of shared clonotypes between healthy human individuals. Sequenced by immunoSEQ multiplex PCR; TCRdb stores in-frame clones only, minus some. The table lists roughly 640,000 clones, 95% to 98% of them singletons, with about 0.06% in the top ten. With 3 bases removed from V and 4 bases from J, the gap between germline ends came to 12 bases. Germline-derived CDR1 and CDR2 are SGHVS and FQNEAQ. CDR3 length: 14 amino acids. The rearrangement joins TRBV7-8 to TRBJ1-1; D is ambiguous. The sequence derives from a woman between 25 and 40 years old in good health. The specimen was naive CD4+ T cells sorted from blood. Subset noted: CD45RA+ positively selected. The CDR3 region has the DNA TGTGCCAGCAGCTTCGGCTGGGAGAGCACTGAAGCTTTCTTT. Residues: CASSFGWESTEAFF.